Ten or more counts support the clone carrying this TCR beta chain. The record originates from a study of blood T cells in healthy people across ages. It was with a sample-barcoded 5' primer and a J-beta primer mix that a second PCR of about 7 to 12 cycles was run. Researchers report that a template-switch adaptor with 12 random nucleotides tagged each cDNA molecule. TCRdb reprocessed the 5' RACE reads via MiXCR and lists one record per CDR3 protein. This table has about 650,000 distinct CDR3 sequences, less than 40% appearing once. V gave up 0 bases and J gave up 6 bases, with 12 bases separating them. The CDR3 runs 15 residues. The germline gives CDR1 PRHDT, CDR2 FYEKMQ (reference sequence).

Sample: blood. The V call is TRBV13, the J call TRBJ2-1; D gene uncertain. This receptor was identified in an elderly woman in good health. CDR3 coding DNA: TGTGCCAGCAGCTTAGGTCACATGAATTCCAATGAGCAGTTCTTC. It yields the protein CASSLGHMNSNEQFF.